Sequencing of this TCR beta chain was carried out in a study of blood T cell repertoires in COVID-19. The method was immunoSEQ multiplex PCR; TCRdb's version includes in-frame clones alone and lacks a portion of them. The table lists 200,000 or so clones, 70% to 90% of them singletons. With V trimmed by 3 bases and J by 3 bases, 7 bases remained unmatched. CDR3 length: 15 amino acids. Germline CDR1 is MGHRA and CDR2 is YSYEKL. The participants were between roughly 18 and 100 years old and came from about two dozen US areas. In assigning cohorts, the study relied on participant-reported clinical history.

The chain carries TRBV4-1 and TRBJ1-2; TRBD1 matches at 7 bases. The sequencing sample was made of PBMCs or T cells enriched from blood (not recorded which). The sequence came from a man under 40 who had recovered from COVID-19. This CDR3 is CASSQGGTGDYGYTF. For the CDR3, the DNA is TGCGCCAGCAGCCAGGGTGGTACAGGGGACTATGGCTACACCTTC.